These 7 T cell receptor beta chains were sequenced from one sample in a study of molecular identifiers for immune sequencing clone quantification. Each CDR3 protein is one row after TCRdb ran MiXCR on the PCR reads. This table holds about 500,000 distinct CDR3 sequences, roughly 24% found once. Material for sequencing was naive CD8+ T cells from blood, with Jurkat cell RNA spiked in. The subset is: FACS-sorted CD8+CD4-CCR7+CD45RA+ naive T cells. The source of these receptors is a human donor in good health. Some libraries in this study had Jurkat cell RNA spiked in.

This clonotype has just a few counts. The rearrangement links TRBV27 to TRBJ1-5; TRBD1 agrees at 9 bases. CDR3 length: 16 amino acids. CDR1 and CDR2 from the germline V gene are MNHEY and SMNVEV (reference sequence). Trimming removed 0 bases from V and 4 bases from J; junction bases left unmatched: 4. CDR3 coding DNA: TGTGCCAGCAGTTTATCGGGGACAGGGAGAAATCAGCCCCAGCATTTT. Its translation is CASSLSGTGRNQPQHF.

The V and J genes are TRBV20-1 and TRBJ2-1; the D gene could be TRBD1 or TRBD2 (5 bases each). The CDR3 runs to 13 residues. V was clipped by 5 bases and J by 6 bases, with 14 bases between them. Germline CDR1 DFQATT, CDR2 SNEGSKA (reference sequence). This chain's CDR3 is CSAGRDPSNEQFF. The CDR3 DNA reads as TGCAGTGCTGGCCGGGACCCCTCCAATGAGCAGTTCTTC.

Regarding this clonotype: Being one base from a much bigger clone, this may be a read error. The CDR3 spells CACSLAAGTEAFF. The CDR3 DNA reads TGTGCCTGCAGCTTGGCTGCGGGCACTGAAGCTTTCTTT. The rearrangement links TRBV5-6 to TRBJ1-1; no definite D call. The CDR3 has 13 residues. Germline V lookup: CDR1 SGHDT, CDR2 YYEEEE.

This rearrangement joins TRBV7-8 to TRBJ1-1, with D possibly matching TRBD1 (5 bases). This CDR3 has 17 amino acids. With 1 base removed from V and 1 base from J, the gap between germline ends came to 16 bases. The germline gives CDR1 SGHVS, CDR2 FQNEAQ. CDR3 loop: CASSLGGVGDKNTEAFF. The CDR3 nucleotides read TGTGCCAGCAGCTTAGGGGGGGTTGGCGACAAGAACACTGAAGCTTTCTTT.

The chain is built from TRBV14 and TRBJ2-1; 8 bases are a match to TRBD2. V was pared by 3 bases and J by 1 base, with 5 bases of the junction left unmatched. CDR1 and CDR2 (germline): SGHDN, FVKESK. CDR3 size: 16 residues. This chain's CDR3 is CASSQRIAGSYNEQFF. In DNA form, the CDR3 reads TGTGCCAGCAGCCAGCGGATAGCGGGATCCTACAATGAGCAGTTCTTC. Using reference TRBV14 and TRBJ2-1 for the parts outside the CDR3, the full variable domain is EAGVTQFPSHSVIEKGQTVTLRCDPISGHDNLYWYRRVMGKEIKFLLHFVKESKQDESGMPNNRFLAERTGGTYSTLKVQPAELEDSGVYFCASSQRIAGSYNEQFFGPGTRLTVL.

The J gene is TRBJ2-2, the V gene TRBV12-3 or TRBV12-4; tentatively, D is TRBD2 (7 bases). The germline V and J ends were trimmed by 5 bases and 4 bases, with 14 bases remaining between them. The CDR3 runs to 15 residues. The CDR3 nucleotides read TGTGCCAGCAGTCCCTCGGGGGGCGGCACCGGGGAGCTGTTTTTT. It specifies CASSPSGGGTGELFF.

This clonotype was seen ten or more times. The chain is built from TRBV20-1 and TRBJ1-1; D is unclear. V gave up 1 base and J gave up 7 bases, with 25 bases separating them. This CDR3 contains 17 residues. CDR1 and CDR2 from the germline V gene are DFQATT and SNEGSKA (reference sequence). CDR3 in DNA: TGCAGTGCTAGAGCTCCACATGGGTTGCGGACCACCTTTGAAGCTTTCTTT. Protein: CSARAPHGLRTTFEAFF.